Following are 24 T cell receptor beta chains from one sample sequenced in a study of control samples from healthy donors and cancer patients. Profiling relied on immunoSEQ multiplex PCR, and the TCRdb table lists in-frame clones only, not all of them. The sample carries approximately 150,000 clones, under 90% recorded once. The specimen was blood. All receptors come from a man aged 25-45 years in good health.

The chain uses TRBV6-4 and TRBJ1-5, with 10 bases fitting TRBD1. V trimming: 8 bases; J trimming: 7 bases; junction bases outside the gene matches: 8. This CDR3 contains 14 residues. Germline V lookup: CDR1 MRHNA, CDR2 SNTAGT. The CDR3 reads CASGTGELGQPQHF. The CDR3, as DNA: TGTGCCAGCGGGACAGGGGAGTTGGGGCAGCCCCAGCATTTT.

The chain has TRBV7-8 and TRBJ1-5; weak D call: TRBD1 (5 bases). V lost 5 bases and J 8 bases, leaving 19 bases between the germline ends. The CDR3 is made up of 15 amino acids. Germline assignment: CDR1 SGHVS and CDR2 FQNEAQ. This chain's CDR3 is CASSNAGTGNEPQHF. The CDR3 DNA is TGTGCCAGCAGCAACGCCGGGACGGGGAACGAGCCCCAGCATTTT.

V gene TRBV12-5 combines with J gene TRBJ1-1, with D tentatively TRBD1 (5 bases). Germline lookup yields CDR1 LGHNT and CDR2 FRNRAP. V was cut by 2 bases and J by 3 bases, with 19 bases left in between. CDR3 length: 17 residues. CDR3 in amino acids: CASGLTPTGGVDTEAFF. The CDR3 DNA is TGTGCTAGTGGTTTGACTCCTACGGGGGGGGTAGACACTGAAGCTTTCTTT.

This clone was recorded many times. The rearrangement links TRBV7-2 to TRBJ1-4, with D possibly matching TRBD1 (6 bases). The CDR3 consists of 17 residues. With 4 bases removed from V and 8 bases from J, the gap between germline ends came to 23 bases. Germline lookup yields CDR1 SGHTA and CDR2 FQGNSA. CDR3 residues: CASSSGRGLGSREKLFF. The CDR3 DNA follows: TGTGCCAGCAGCTCCGGCCGGGGGCTCGGGTCTCGAGAAAAACTGTTTTTT.

J is TRBJ2-1 and V is TRBV5-4; TRBD2 matches at 8 bases. The CDR3 spans 16 residues. The V gene's germline CDR1 is SGHNT and CDR2 YYREEE (reference sequence). V lost 4 bases, J lost 4 bases, and 10 bases stayed unmatched. CDR3 sequence: CASSQSSGRIYNEQFF. DNA for the CDR3: TGTGCCAGCAGCCAATCCAGCGGGAGAATTTACAATGAGCAGTTCTTC.

The rearrangement uses TRBV9 and TRBJ1-1, with 8 bases identical to TRBD1. Germline lookup yields CDR1 SGDLS and CDR2 YYNGEE. The CDR3 runs to 15 residues. After removal of 0 bases from V and 4 bases from J, the junction contained 5 bases not matched to a gene. CDR3 sequence reads: CASSVGVTGGTEAFF. DNA of the CDR3: TGTGCCAGCAGCGTAGGAGTAACAGGGGGCACTGAAGCTTTCTTT.

This chain joins TRBV5-1 and TRBJ1-1, with 9 bases lining up with TRBD1. The junction had 3 bases not matched to a gene; V was cut back by 0 bases and J by 0 bases. CDR1 is SGHRS, CDR2 YFSETQ, per germline. The CDR3 covers 16 residues. This CDR3 reads CASSLVGTGMNTEAFF. In DNA form, the CDR3 reads TGCGCCAGCAGCTTGGTAGGGACAGGGATGAACACTGAAGCTTTCTTT.

On this clone itself: One junction end disagrees with the germline gene, perhaps due to a read error. The V and J genes are TRBV7-9 and TRBJ1-2; no clear D gene. Per the germline V gene, CDR1 is SEHNR and CDR2 is FQNEAQ (reference sequence). CDR3 length: 15 amino acids. This chain's CDR3 is CASSLGARQNFGYTF. Here the CDR3 DNA reads TGTGCCAGCAGCTTAGGGGCCAGGCAGAACTTTGGCTACACCTTC.

A note on this clone: The sample contains more than one DNA sequence encoding this CDR3. The chain uses TRBV18 and TRBJ2-2; 13 bases align to TRBD2. This CDR3 has 15 amino acids. In germline, CDR1 is KGHSH, CDR2 LQKENI. V was clipped by 3 bases and J by 8 bases; unmatched bases: 3. CDR3 region: CASSPGLAGTGELFF. The CDR3 bases are TGTGCCAGCTCACCGGGACTAGCGGGAACGGGGGAGCTGTTTTTT.

The V call is TRBV11-2, the J call TRBJ2-7; D not certain. CDR3 length: 14 amino acids. Germline lookup yields CDR1 SGHAT and CDR2 FQNNGV. Trimming removed 5 bases from V and 2 bases from J, with 13 bases in between. The CDR3 reads CASSLLLKAYEQYF. CDR3 bases: TGTGCCAGCAGCCTCCTGCTCAAGGCCTACGAGCAGTACTTC.

J is TRBJ2-3 and V is TRBV5-6; D unclear. V lost 4 bases and J 2 bases, leaving 5 bases between the germline ends. Per germline, CDR1 SGHDT and CDR2 YYEEEE. This CDR3 is built from 12 residues. The CDR3 nucleotides are TGTGCCAGCAGCATCTTCACAGATACGCAGTATTTT. Residues: CASSIFTDTQYF.

This chain links TRBV10-3 with TRBJ2-1; D is unclear. This CDR3 region has 11 residues. CDR1 is ENHRY, CDR2 SYGVKD, per germline. V was shortened by 8 bases and J by 0 bases, with 2 bases between the two germline ends. This chain's CDR3 is CAILSYNEQFF. The CDR3 coding sequence is TGTGCCATCCTCTCCTACAATGAGCAGTTCTTC.

CDR3 sequence (DNA): TGTGCCAGCATGGGACAGGGACAAGATGAAAAACTGTTTTTT. This gives the protein CASMGQGQDEKLFF. The chain couples TRBV2 to TRBJ1-4, with 9 positions matching TRBD1. The CDR3 has 14 amino acids. After removal of 7 bases from V and 6 bases from J, the junction contained 6 bases not matched to a gene. CDR1 and CDR2 from the germline V gene are SNHLY and FYNNEI.

The rearrangement joins TRBV4-1 to TRBJ2-5; D uncertain. Trimming pared 1 base from V and 0 bases from J, leaving 6 bases between. Germline CDR1 is MGHRA and CDR2 is YSYEKL. There are 14 residues in the CDR3. The CDR3 nucleotides read TGCGCCAGCAGCCAAGCAGTTTACCAAGAGACCCAGTACTTC. Translation gives CASSQAVYQETQYF.

The V call is TRBV7-2, the J call TRBJ2-7; possibly TRBD1 for D (6 bases). Germline loops: CDR1 SGHTA, CDR2 FQGNSA. The V gene lost 2 bases and the J gene lost 0 bases, with 11 bases spanning the gap. This CDR3 contains 15 residues. This chain's CDR3 is CASSLRPDSSYEQYF. CDR3 sequence (DNA): TGTGCCAGCAGCTTAAGGCCGGACAGCTCCTACGAGCAGTACTTC.

This clone was counted once. V and J are TRBV10-3 and TRBJ2-7; D might be TRBD1 or TRBD2, each matching 5 bases. The germline V and J ends were trimmed by 8 bases and 1 base, with 12 bases remaining between them. Germline values: CDR1 ENHRY, CDR2 SYGVKD. CDR3 size: 13 residues. For the CDR3, the DNA is TGTGCCATCTTGGATGGGGGTTCCTACGAGCAGTACTTC. Its translation is CAILDGGSYEQYF.

J is TRBJ1-5 and V is TRBV11-2; a weak D match, TRBD1 (6 bases). The V gene's germline CDR1 is SGHAT and CDR2 FQNNGV. The CDR3 runs to 13 residues. The V and J ends lost 6 bases and 4 bases respectively, with 10 bases between them. The DNA of the CDR3 is TGTGCCAGCAGTCGGGGGCCAAATCAGCCCCAGCATTTT. This gives the protein CASSRGPNQPQHF.

The chain links TRBV27 to TRBJ1-6; D not resolved. The CDR3 sequence is 16 residues long. V was trimmed by 3 bases and J by 8 bases, leaving 17 bases between them. The V gene's germline CDR1 is MNHEY and CDR2 SMNVEV (reference sequence). The CDR3 sequence: CASSLGWFGEDSPLHF. The DNA for the CDR3 is TGTGCCAGCAGTTTGGGGTGGTTTGGGGAGGATTCACCCCTCCACTTT.

This chain uses TRBV2 with TRBJ1-4; TRBD1 matches 11 bases. This CDR3 has 16 amino acids. Trimming removed 10 bases from V and 5 bases from J; junction bases left unmatched: 12. Per the germline V gene, CDR1 is SNHLY and CDR2 is FYNNEI. The CDR3 bases are TGTGCCACCTACCGGGACAGGGGGTCTTTGAATGAAAAACTGTTTTTT. Encoded protein: CATYRDRGSLNEKLFF.

The rearrangement links TRBV7-9 to TRBJ2-1, with 8 bases matching TRBD2. After removal of 7 bases from V and 6 bases from J, the junction contained 5 bases not matched to a gene. From germline, CDR1 is SEHNR and CDR2 FQNEAQ (reference sequence). The CDR3 has 13 residues. In DNA, the CDR3 is TGTGCCAGCACCACCGGGACTAGCAATGAGCAGTTCTTC. Protein sequence: CASTTGTSNEQFF.

The J gene is TRBJ1-5, the V gene TRBV11-2; possible D gene TRBD1, 6 bases. Per germline, CDR1 SGHAT and CDR2 FQNNGV. Between the trimmed V and J ends, which lost 1 base and 0 bases, there was a span of 10 bases. This CDR3 has 16 amino acids. The CDR3 spells CASSLGDTNSNQPQHF. In DNA form, the CDR3 reads TGTGCCAGCAGCTTAGGGGACACCAATAGCAATCAGCCCCAGCATTTT.

The chain has TRBV9 and TRBJ2-3; D uncertain. Germline CDR1 reads SGDLS; CDR2 reads YYNGEE. CDR3 length equals 17 residues. Trimming took 0 bases from V and 2 from J, leaving 16 bases between them. CDR3 nucleotides: TGTGCCAGCAGCGTAGAAAGCACAGCCTCCTTCACAGATACGCAGTATTTT. It codes for CASSVESTASFTDTQYF.

This chain links TRBV27 with TRBJ2-3; 8 bases fit TRBD1. V lost 2 bases, J lost 2 bases, and 6 bases stayed unmatched. This CDR3 is 16 amino acids long. Germline assignment: CDR1 MNHEY and CDR2 SMNVEV (reference sequence). The CDR3 nucleotides read TGTGCCAGCAGTTTAGAGAACAGGGGGTACACAGATACGCAGTATTTT. Its translation is CASSLENRGYTDTQYF.

CDR3 loop: CASSQGGGRDYNEQFF. The CDR3 nucleotides are TGCGCCAGCAGCCAAGGAGGCGGGAGGGACTACAATGAGCAGTTCTTC. The chain couples TRBV4-3 to TRBJ2-1; 9 nucleotides agree with TRBD2. The CDR3 length is 16 residues. Germline V gene sequence: CDR1 LGHNA, CDR2 YSLEER. J was trimmed by 3 bases and V by 1 base; bases with no gene match: 4.